Included here is one TCR beta chain sequence, with context. This CDR3 region has 12 residues. CDR1 KGHDR and CDR2 SFDVKD come from the germline V gene. The V end lost 11 bases, the J end lost 13 bases, and 20 bases lay between the germline ends. This specimen comes from a study of blood T cells in healthy people across ages. A J-beta primer mix and a sample-barcoded 5' primer were used in a second PCR of roughly 6 to 11 cycles. TCRdb used MiXCR to reprocess the 5' RACE reads, holding one entry per CDR3 protein. The sample lists 1.5 million to 2 million distinct CDR3 sequences, about 49% seen once, with around 2.1% in the top ten.

Sequenced: blood. This receptor was identified in a woman aged 40-49 years in good health. The gene calls are TRBV24-1 and TRBJ2-4, with D maybe TRBD1 (6 bases). CDR3: CASHHGAGEQYF. The DNA for the CDR3 is TGTGCCAGCCACCACGGGGCAGGGGAGCAGTACTTC.